Below are 27 T cell receptor beta chains sequenced from a single sample in a study of identical twins. TCRdb analysed the 5' RACE reads with MiXCR anew, one entry per CDR3 protein. Among under 900,000 distinct CDR3 sequences listed, 10% to 15% were seen once. The data were also submitted as part of a second study, on yellow fever vaccine responses in identical twins.

The specimen was PBMCs. These receptors all come from a woman aged 18-29 years in good health.

This clonotype was observed many times. This chain uses TRBV7-3 with TRBJ2-1; 15 bases align to TRBD2. This CDR3 has 16 residues. Losses at the gene ends were 4 bases for V and 6 bases for J; bases not matched to a gene: 4. Germline V CDR1 and CDR2: SGHTA, FQGTGA. Here the CDR3 reads CASSSPGLAGGNEQFF. The CDR3 nucleotides are TGTGCCAGCAGCTCCCCGGGACTAGCGGGAGGCAATGAGCAGTTCTTC.

This chain joins TRBV7-9 and TRBJ2-5; 8 bases are a match to TRBD2. CDR3 size: 14 residues. CDR1 and CDR2 (germline): SEHNR, FQNEAQ (reference sequence). The J segment lost 4 bases and the V segment lost 11 bases, leaving 12 bases of the junction unmatched. CDR3 amino acids: CALFSGGPAETQYF. In nucleotides, the CDR3 is TGTGCCTTATTCTCGGGAGGGCCGGCAGAGACCCAGTACTTC.

The gene calls are TRBV6-1 and TRBJ2-3; either TRBD1 or TRBD2 may supply D (5 bases each). Germline V gene lookup returns CDR1 MNHNS and CDR2 SASEGT. The CDR3 totals 13 residues. Trimming took off 6 bases at V and 3 bases at J, with 10 bases between the two ends. The CDR3 nucleotides read TGTGCCAGCAGGGAATGGGGGACAGATACGCAGTATTTT. As protein: CASREWGTDTQYF.

Only a few counts were recorded for this clonotype. The chain is built from TRBV4-1 and TRBJ2-2, with 8 bases matching TRBD2. The junction had 10 bases not matched to a gene; V was cut back by 0 bases and J by 7 bases. CDR1 and CDR2 (germline): MGHRA, YSYEKL. This CDR3 spans 17 amino acids. The CDR3 DNA is TGCGCCAGCAGCCAAGAAGTCGGGGGGGATGGGGACGGGGAGCTGTTTTTT. Amino acid sequence: CASSQEVGGDGDGELFF.

This clonotype occurred a few times. The J gene is TRBJ2-1, the V gene TRBV20-1; tentatively, D is TRBD1 or TRBD2 (6 bases each). Trimming pared 6 bases from V and 8 bases from J, leaving 14 bases between. The germline V gene encodes CDR1 DFQATT and CDR2 SNEGSKA (reference sequence). This CDR3 contains 12 residues. In DNA form, the CDR3 reads TGCAGTGCGAGGAGGGGGGTCGATGAGCAGTTCTTC. It codes for CSARRGVDEQFF.

This clonotype has ten or more counts. This chain joins TRBV12-3 or TRBV12-4 and TRBJ1-2; perhaps TRBD1 as D (6 bases). Trimming took off 1 base at V and 12 bases at J, with 18 bases between the two ends. The CDR3 is made up of 14 amino acids. The DNA for the CDR3 is TGTGCCAGCAGTTTAGTCACAGGGTTGAGCGGGAACACCTTC. This sequence encodes CASSLVTGLSGNTF.

The rearrangement joins TRBV20-1 to TRBJ2-1; 12 bases map to TRBD2. The trim removed 2 bases at V and 0 bases at J, leaving 5 bases unmatched. The CDR3 sequence is 17 residues long. Germline V gene lookup returns CDR1 DFQATT and CDR2 SNEGSKA (reference sequence). For the CDR3, the DNA is TGCAGTGCTAGACTCCTAGCGGGGGGGAGCTCCTACAATGAGCAGTTCTTC. Residues: CSARLLAGGSSYNEQFF.

This clonotype was seen many times. V and J are TRBV12-3 or TRBV12-4 and TRBJ1-6; D perhaps matches TRBD1 (5 bases). V gave up 6 bases and J gave up 10 bases, with 16 bases separating them. The CDR3 totals 14 residues. The CDR3 spells CASSPLEGRSPLHF. In nucleotides, the CDR3 is TGTGCCAGCAGCCCCCTTGAGGGGCGGTCACCCCTCCACTTT.

This clonotype has just a few counts. The gene calls are TRBV5-1 and TRBJ2-7, with D unclear. Germline V gives CDR1 SGHRS, CDR2 YFSETQ. This CDR3 has 14 amino acids. V lost 1 base, J lost 3 bases, and 11 bases lay in between. The CDR3 DNA reads as TGCGCCAGCAGCTTGCAGTTAAACAACTACGAGCAGTACTTC. It yields the protein CASSLQLNNYEQYF.

The genes are TRBV11-2 and TRBJ2-5, with 11 bases lining up with TRBD1. The CDR3 extends over 16 amino acids. CDR1 is SGHAT, CDR2 FQNNGV, per germline. The J segment lost 1 base and the V segment lost 3 bases, leaving 4 bases of the junction unmatched. As DNA, the CDR3 is TGTGCCAGCAGCTTGGGGGACAGGGGGTTCCAAGAGACCCAGTACTTC. Translation gives CASSLGDRGFQETQYF.

This clonotype was observed many times. CDR3 amino acids: CAISTPTPGQGEKLFF. DNA of the CDR3: TGTGCCATCAGTACTCCCACGCCGGGACAGGGAGAAAAACTGTTTTTT. The chain uses TRBV10-3 and TRBJ1-4; 9 nucleotides line up with TRBD1. Germline CDR1 ENHRY, CDR2 SYGVKD. The trim removed 5 bases at V and 8 bases at J, leaving 12 bases unmatched. This CDR3 comprises 16 residues.

There are many counts of this clonotype. Its ends do not fully match the called genes, so a read error is possible. The genes are TRBV12-3 or TRBV12-4 and TRBJ2-1; TRBD1 is a possible D gene (5 bases). The length of the CDR3 is 11 residues. The CDR3 loop is CASSLRRVWVF. DNA of the CDR3: TGTGCCAGCAGTCTACGCAGGGTATGGGTCTTC.

The chain uses TRBV19 and TRBJ1-6; 9 nucleotides line up with TRBD1. The CDR3 sequence is 16 residues long. The J segment lost 9 bases and the V segment lost 4 bases, leaving 10 bases of the junction unmatched. Germline V gives CDR1 LNHDA, CDR2 SQIVND (reference sequence). The CDR3 DNA is TGTGCCAGTAGTAACCCGGGACAGGGAAGCGGTTCACCCCTCCACTTT. This encodes CASSNPGQGSGSPLHF.

This clonotype was recorded many times. One end of the junction fails to match germline, which may point to a read error. The rearrangement links TRBV4-1 to TRBJ2-7, with 7 bases identical to TRBD2. The CDR3 sequence is 16 residues long. Per the germline V gene, CDR1 is MGHRA and CDR2 is YSYEKL. CDR3: CASSQDPSGSSYEQYF. DNA for the CDR3: TGTGCCAGCAGCCAAGATCCTAGCGGTAGCTCCTACGAGCAGTACTTC.

This clonotype was seen a handful of times. The chain has TRBV10-3 and TRBJ2-7, with D possibly matching TRBD2 (6 bases). In germline, CDR1 is ENHRY, CDR2 SYGVKD. The germline V and J ends were trimmed by 6 bases and 0 bases, with 15 bases remaining between them. CDR3 length: 15 amino acids. CDR3 coding DNA: TGTGCCATCAGCGTGGGGGAGGTGAGCTCCTACGAGCAGTACTTC. It translates to CAISVGEVSSYEQYF.

Only a few counts were recorded for this clonotype. The CDR3 region has the DNA TGTGCCAGCAGCTTAAGGGGGCCACGGCTTACAACGCAGAACACTGAAGCTTTCTTT. Translation gives CASSLRGPRLTTQNTEAFF. The genes are TRBV5-6 and TRBJ1-1; 7 bases are a match to TRBD1. The CDR3 contains 19 residues. Trimming took 2 bases from V and 1 from J; bases not matched to a gene: 17. Germline V lookup: CDR1 SGHDT, CDR2 YYEEEE.

This clonotype was detected a few times. This CDR3 reads CSARTGGSYNSPLHF. The CDR3 nucleotides read TGCAGTGCTAGAACCGGGGGATCCTATAATTCACCCCTCCACTTT. The rearrangement uses TRBV20-1 and TRBJ1-6; D may be TRBD1 (5 bases). CDR3 length: 15 residues. V lost 2 bases and J lost 1, with 9 bases in between. The germline CDR1 and CDR2 sequences are DFQATT and SNEGSKA (reference sequence).

This chain connects TRBV10-3 to TRBJ2-7; D gene uncertain. Looked up from germline, CDR1 is ENHRY and CDR2 is SYGVKD. This CDR3 has 15 amino acids. V gave up 3 bases and J gave up 2 bases, with 14 bases separating them. The CDR3 reads CAISDGPLGAYEQYF. The CDR3 DNA is TGTGCCATCAGTGACGGGCCGCTTGGGGCCTACGAGCAGTACTTC.

This chain links TRBV7-6 with TRBJ2-7, with 11 bases fitting TRBD2. The germline V gene encodes CDR1 SGHVS and CDR2 FNYEAQ. This CDR3 comprises 14 residues. J lost 6 bases, V lost 5 bases, and 6 bases had no gene match. CDR3 sequence (DNA): TGTGCCAGCAGCACTAGCGGGAGTGCCGCCGAGCAGTACTTC. Its translation: CASSTSGSAAEQYF.

The chain joins TRBV7-2 to TRBJ2-1; TRBD2 matches 11 bases. V dropped 0 bases and J dropped 4; count of bases not matched to a gene: 5. CDR1 and CDR2 (germline): SGHTA, FQGNSA. The CDR3 covers 17 residues. CDR3 region: CASSLAGGLAVYNEQFF. CDR3 bases: TGTGCCAGCAGCTTAGCGGGGGGACTAGCGGTGTACAATGAGCAGTTCTTC.

This rearrangement joins TRBV4-2 to TRBJ1-2; D unresolved. The CDR3 loop spans 13 amino acids. Germline V gene lookup returns CDR1 LGHNA and CDR2 YNFKEQ. With 3 bases removed from V and 8 bases from J, the gap between germline ends came to 13 bases. CDR3 DNA: TGTGCCAGCAGCCAGGTCCGGCGGATAGGCTACACCTTC. This codes for CASSQVRRIGYTF.

The V gene is TRBV3-1, the J gene TRBJ2-2, with TRBD1 as a possible D gene (5 bases). This CDR3 is 15 amino acids long. With 4 bases removed from V and 1 base from J, the gap between germline ends came to 10 bases. Looked up from germline, CDR1 is LGHDT and CDR2 is YNNKEL (reference sequence). CDR3: CASSRFGQNTGELFF. The DNA of the CDR3 is TGTGCCAGCAGCCGATTCGGACAGAACACCGGGGAGCTGTTTTTT.

V usage is TRBV7-9 and J usage is TRBJ1-5, with 8 bases that match TRBD1. CDR3 length equals 15 residues. The germline V gene encodes CDR1 SEHNR and CDR2 FQNEAQ (reference sequence). Trimming at V came to 3 bases and at J to 4 bases, leaving 5 bases not matched to a gene. DNA of the CDR3: TGTGCCAGCAGCTTGGACAGGGAGGGGAATCAGCCCCAGCATTTT. It is translated as CASSLDREGNQPQHF.

Ten or more counts support this clonotype. The rearrangement uses TRBV12-3 or TRBV12-4 and TRBJ2-7, with D tentatively TRBD1 or TRBD2 (5 bases each). The V end lost 3 bases, the J end lost 2 bases, and 11 bases lay between the germline ends. This CDR3 has 14 residues. CDR3 in amino acids: CASSFTGTTYEQYF. The CDR3 DNA sequence: TGTGCCAGCAGTTTCACGGGGACGACCTACGAGCAGTACTTC.

This clonotype came up a few times. The rearrangement joins TRBV20-1 to TRBJ2-2; TRBD2 matches at 7 bases. After removal of 0 bases from V and 5 bases from J, the junction contained 9 bases not matched to a gene. The V gene's germline CDR1 is DFQATT and CDR2 SNEGSKA (reference sequence). The CDR3 extends over 16 amino acids. DNA for the CDR3: TGCAGTGCTAGAGATCGTATAAGAGCGGGGACCGGGGAGCTGTTTTTT. It encodes CSARDRIRAGTGELFF.

V is TRBV7-9 and J is TRBJ2-3; possibly TRBD1 for D (6 bases). Trimming pared 5 bases from V and 4 bases from J, leaving 13 bases between. Per germline, CDR1 SEHNR and CDR2 FQNEAQ (reference sequence). The CDR3 length is 14 residues. CDR3 protein: CASSPPGVSDTQYF. The CDR3 nucleotides read TGTGCCAGCAGCCCTCCAGGGGTTTCAGATACGCAGTATTTT.

The chain employs TRBV7-2 and TRBJ2-2, with 10 bases that match TRBD1. Trimming cost V 5 bases and J 5 bases; bases outside gene matches: 5. This CDR3 has 15 residues. Germline loops: CDR1 SGHTA, CDR2 FQGNSA. The CDR3 region is CASSEGQGRTGELFF. The CDR3 nucleotides are TGTGCCAGCAGCGAGGGACAGGGGAGGACCGGGGAGCTGTTTTTT.